Here is one TCR beta chain with its context. CDR3 length: 18 residues. Per the germline V gene, CDR1 is MRHNA and CDR2 is SNTAGT. Trimming left V 7 bases short and J 1 base short, with 23 bases between. This specimen comes from a study of blood T cell repertoires in COVID-19. The data were produced by immunoSEQ multiplex PCR, yet TCRdb's version contains in-frame clones alone and is incomplete. Of 75,000 to 95,000 clones listed, around four fifths are singletons. The sequencing input was peripheral blood. This chain uses TRBV6-4 with TRBJ2-4; D is possibly TRBD1 (5 bases). The clonotype comes from a man aged 50 to 60 with acute or convalescent COVID-19. In DNA form, the CDR3 reads TGTGCCAGCATAGGGGCGCTTAGGGGCTTTTCGGCCAAAAACATTCAGTACTTC. This sequence encodes CASIGALRGFSAKNIQYF.